These T cell receptor beta chains were read from a single sample in a study of shared clonotypes between healthy human individuals. Sequencing was performed with immunoSEQ multiplex PCR; in TCRdb, only in-frame clones are kept and a portion is missing. The data hold some 2.1 million clones, with 85% to 95% observed a single time. The sample comprised naive CD8+ T cells sorted from blood. These receptor sequences come from a man aged 18 to 30 in good health. CDR3s include the opening cysteine and the closing phenylalanine or tryptophan. The order of the fields is J gene, D gene, V gene, clone size, CDR3 protein, CDR3 DNA. The D gene is left open where the match is weak. Expanded clones get a size class; other rows say once, few or many, or leave the size out.

J gene: TRBJ1-1; D gene: .; V gene: TRBV5-1; clone size: few; CDR3 protein: CASSLGGNTEAFF; CDR3 DNA: TGCGCCAGCAGCTTGGGAGGGAACACTGAAGCTTTCTTT
J gene: TRBJ1-1; D gene: .; V gene: TRBV7-9; clone size: .; CDR3 protein: CASSLLTGEAFF; CDR3 DNA: TGTGCCAGCAGCTTGTTGACAGGTGAAGCTTTCTTT
J gene: TRBJ2-1; D gene: TRBD1; V gene: TRBV6-5; clone size: .; CDR3 protein: CASRSGGLGNEQFF; CDR3 DNA: TGTGCCAGCAGGTCAGGGGGTCTTGGCAATGAGCAGTTCTTC
J gene: TRBJ1-2; D gene: .; V gene: TRBV28; clone size: .; CDR3 protein: CASSPAGVYGYTF; CDR3 DNA: TGTGCCAGCAGCCCCGCCGGGGTATATGGCTACACCTTC
J gene: TRBJ1-1; D gene: .; V gene: TRBV5-5; clone size: .; CDR3 protein: CASSLGQKYTEAFF; CDR3 DNA: TGTGCCAGCAGCTTGGGACAAAAATACACTGAAGCTTTCTTT
J gene: TRBJ2-1; D gene: TRBD2; V gene: TRBV28; clone size: .; CDR3 protein: CASSAGTSGADEQFF; CDR3 DNA: TGTGCCAGCAGTGCTGGGACTAGCGGGGCGGATGAGCAGTTCTTC
J gene: TRBJ2-5; D gene: .; V gene: TRBV5-8; clone size: .; CDR3 protein: CASSWTGSNQETQYF; CDR3 DNA: TGTGCCAGCAGCTGGACCGGGAGTAATCAAGAGACCCAGTACTTC
J gene: TRBJ2-7; D gene: .; V gene: TRBV4-1; clone size: .; CDR3 protein: CASSRGQFYEQYF; CDR3 DNA: TGCGCCAGCAGCCGGGGACAATTCTACGAGCAGTACTTC
J gene: TRBJ1-4; D gene: .; V gene: TRBV5-6; clone size: .; CDR3 protein: CASSLHEKLFF; CDR3 DNA: TGTGCCAGCAGCTTGCATGAAAAACTGTTTTTT
J gene: TRBJ2-2; D gene: TRBD1; V gene: TRBV7-6; clone size: .; CDR3 protein: CASRQPGQGVVGELFF; CDR3 DNA: TGTGCCAGCAGACAACCGGGACAGGGAGTCGTGGGGGAGCTGTTTTTT
J gene: TRBJ1-6; D gene: .; V gene: TRBV27; clone size: .; CDR3 protein: CASSDSPGRGSPLHF; CDR3 DNA: TGTGCCAGCAGTGACTCCCCGGGACGGGGCTCGCCCCTCCACTTT
J gene: TRBJ2-7; D gene: .; V gene: TRBV4-1; clone size: .; CDR3 protein: CASSPVGGSYEQYF; CDR3 DNA: TGCGCCAGCAGCCCGGTTGGGGGATCCTACGAGCAGTACTTC
J gene: TRBJ2-7; D gene: .; V gene: TRBV14; clone size: once; CDR3 protein: CASSPLTGYEQYF; CDR3 DNA: TGTGCCAGCAGCCCTCTTACCGGCTACGAGCAGTACTTC
J gene: TRBJ2-7; D gene: .; V gene: TRBV11-3; clone size: once; CDR3 protein: CASPLFHSIDYEQYF; CDR3 DNA: TGTGCCAGCCCCCTTTTTCACAGTATAGATTACGAGCAGTACTTC
J gene: TRBJ2-1; D gene: .; V gene: TRBV4-1; clone size: .; CDR3 protein: CASSQEPGYNEQFF; CDR3 DNA: TGCGCCAGCAGCCAAGAGCCAGGGTACAATGAGCAGTTCTTC
J gene: TRBJ2-7; D gene: .; V gene: TRBV4-1; clone size: .; CDR3 protein: CASSRDRAYEQYF; CDR3 DNA: TGCGCCAGCAGTCGTGACAGAGCCTACGAGCAGTACTTC
J gene: TRBJ1-6; D gene: .; V gene: TRBV7-9; clone size: .; CDR3 protein: CASSPPRINSPLHF; CDR3 DNA: TGTGCCAGCAGCCCGCCAAGGATTAATTCACCCCTCCACTTT
J gene: TRBJ2-5; D gene: .; V gene: TRBV30; clone size: once; CDR3 protein: CAWSVIETQYF; CDR3 DNA: TGTGCCTGGAGTGTCATAGAGACCCAGTACTTC
J gene: TRBJ2-7; D gene: .; V gene: TRBV7-9; clone size: .; CDR3 protein: CASSLAGATFSYEQYF; CDR3 DNA: TGTGCCAGCAGCTTAGCGGGGGCGACATTCTCCTACGAGCAGTACTTC
J gene: TRBJ2-3; D gene: .; V gene: TRBV4-1; clone size: .; CDR3 protein: CASSQELATDTQYF; CDR3 DNA: TGCGCCAGCAGCCAAGAACTAGCAACAGATACGCAGTATTTT
J gene: TRBJ2-5; D gene: .; V gene: TRBV21-1; clone size: .; CDR3 protein: CASSAPLRAETQYF; CDR3 DNA: TGTGCCAGCAGCGCCCCCTTGAGGGCGGAGACCCAGTACTTC
J gene: TRBJ2-7; D gene: .; V gene: TRBV7-9; clone size: .; CDR3 protein: CASSLQESSYEQYF; CDR3 DNA: TGTGCCAGCAGCTTACAGGAGAGCTCCTACGAGCAGTACTTC
J gene: TRBJ1-2; D gene: .; V gene: TRBV28; clone size: .; CDR3 protein: CASSMVGAGYGYTF; CDR3 DNA: TGTGCCAGCAGTATGGTCGGGGCCGGCTATGGCTACACCTTC
J gene: TRBJ2-2; D gene: .; V gene: TRBV28; clone size: .; CDR3 protein: CASSYRVDNTGELFF; CDR3 DNA: TGTGCCAGCAGTTATCGCGTGGACAACACCGGGGAGCTGTTTTTT
J gene: TRBJ1-1; D gene: TRBD1; V gene: TRBV4-3; clone size: few; CDR3 protein: CASSPTGGTEAFF; CDR3 DNA: TGCGCCAGCAGCCCGACAGGGGGGACTGAAGCTTTCTTT
J gene: TRBJ1-1; D gene: TRBD1; V gene: TRBV19; clone size: .; CDR3 protein: CASSTWTGRATEAFF; CDR3 DNA: TGTGCCAGTAGTACGTGGACAGGGAGGGCCACTGAAGCTTTCTTT
J gene: TRBJ2-1; D gene: .; V gene: TRBV9; clone size: few; CDR3 protein: CASSVDSYNEQFF; CDR3 DNA: TGTGCCAGCAGCGTAGATTCCTACAATGAGCAGTTCTTC
J gene: TRBJ2-1; D gene: TRBD2; V gene: TRBV19; clone size: .; CDR3 protein: CASRGVQAGGSYNEQFF; CDR3 DNA: TGTGCCAGTAGGGGGGTGCAAGCGGGAGGTTCCTACAATGAGCAGTTCTTC
J gene: TRBJ1-1; D gene: .; V gene: TRBV29-1; clone size: .; CDR3 protein: CSVDLQGREAFF; CDR3 DNA: TGCAGCGTTGACCTTCAGGGACGCGAAGCTTTCTTT
J gene: TRBJ1-3; D gene: .; V gene: TRBV11-2; clone size: .; CDR3 protein: CASSLEWADYSGNTIYF; CDR3 DNA: TGTGCCAGCAGCTTAGAATGGGCCGACTACTCTGGAAACACCATATATTTT
J gene: TRBJ2-1; D gene: TRBD2; V gene: TRBV9; clone size: .; CDR3 protein: CASSVGGSAGGPPNEQFF; CDR3 DNA: TGTGCCAGCAGCGTAGGCGGATCGGCGGGAGGGCCCCCCAATGAGCAGTTCTTC
J gene: TRBJ1-1; D gene: TRBD1; V gene: TRBV29-1; clone size: .; CDR3 protein: CSVVPGTVNTEAFF; CDR3 DNA: TGCAGCGTTGTGCCAGGGACAGTTAACACTGAGGCTTTCTTT
J gene: TRBJ2-7; D gene: TRBD2; V gene: TRBV6-1; clone size: .; CDR3 protein: CASSVRGQIPAGGNYEQYF; CDR3 DNA: TGTGCCAGCAGTGTCCGGGGGCAGATCCCAGCGGGAGGGAACTACGAGCAGTACTTC
J gene: TRBJ2-7; D gene: TRBD2; V gene: TRBV5-1; clone size: .; CDR3 protein: CASSLETSGSYEQYF; CDR3 DNA: TGCGCCAGCAGCTTGGAAACTAGCGGCTCCTACGAGCAGTACTTC
J gene: TRBJ1-1; D gene: .; V gene: TRBV19; clone size: .; CDR3 protein: CASRTSGEGTEAFF; CDR3 DNA: TGTGCCAGTAGGACATCAGGGGAGGGCACTGAAGCTTTCTTT
J gene: TRBJ1-1; D gene: .; V gene: TRBV6-1; clone size: .; CDR3 protein: CASSEWLDLTEAFF; CDR3 DNA: TGTGCCAGCAGTGAATGGTTGGATTTGACTGAAGCTTTCTTT
J gene: TRBJ1-1; D gene: .; V gene: TRBV2; clone size: few; CDR3 protein: CASSVLNTEAFF; CDR3 DNA: TGTGCCAGCAGTGTCCTGAACACTGAAGCTTTCTTT
J gene: TRBJ1-1; D gene: .; V gene: TRBV30; clone size: .; CDR3 protein: CAWSAGQGNTEAFF; CDR3 DNA: TGTGCCTGGAGTGCCGGGCAGGGGAACACTGAAGCTTTCTTT
J gene: TRBJ2-7; D gene: TRBD1; V gene: TRBV29-1; clone size: .; CDR3 protein: CSVEDGRGREQYF; CDR3 DNA: TGCAGCGTTGAAGATGGCAGGGGGCGCGAGCAGTACTTC
J gene: TRBJ1-3; D gene: .; V gene: TRBV5-4; clone size: .; CDR3 protein: CASSDLGNTIYF; CDR3 DNA: TGTGCCAGCAGTGACCTGGGAAACACCATATATTTT
J gene: TRBJ2-6; D gene: .; V gene: TRBV2; clone size: .; CDR3 protein: CASSELFSGANVLTF; CDR3 DNA: TGTGCCAGCAGTGAATTATTCTCTGGGGCCAACGTCCTGACTTTC
J gene: TRBJ2-3; D gene: .; V gene: TRBV2; clone size: .; CDR3 protein: CASSDLGTDTQYF; CDR3 DNA: TGTGCCAGCAGTGACCTAGGGACAGATACGCAGTATTTT
J gene: TRBJ1-2; D gene: TRBD1; V gene: TRBV11-2; clone size: .; CDR3 protein: CASSLGPDRGPGRSYGYTF; CDR3 DNA: TGTGCCAGCAGCTTAGGCCCAGACAGGGGGCCAGGAAGAAGCTATGGCTACACCTTC
J gene: TRBJ2-1; D gene: .; V gene: TRBV11-3; clone size: .; CDR3 protein: CASSQGATNNEQFF; CDR3 DNA: TGTGCCAGCAGCCAAGGGGCTACCAACAATGAGCAGTTCTTC
J gene: TRBJ1-2; D gene: .; V gene: TRBV2; clone size: .; CDR3 protein: CASSEAWGGDGYTF; CDR3 DNA: TGTGCCAGCAGTGAAGCATGGGGTGGAGATGGCTACACCTTC